This T cell receptor beta chain is from a study of Graves' ophthalmopathy and Graves' hyperthyroidism. CDR1 and CDR2 from the germline V gene are DFQATT and SNEGSKA (reference sequence). The CDR3 covers 13 residues. The germline V and J ends were trimmed by 1 base and 4 bases, with 10 bases remaining between them. Using RNA transcripts, the TCR beta CDR3 regions were amplified. Second-round multiplex PCR came after first-round RT-PCR with HTBI primers. TCRdb analysed the multiplex PCR reads with MiXCR anew, one entry per CDR3 protein. The repertoire holds about 740,000 distinct CDR3 sequences, roughly two fifths seen once, with 44% in the top ten. Excluded: other autoimmune disease, uncontrolled infection, pregnancy or lactation.

V gene TRBV20-1 combines with J gene TRBJ1-1; D gene uncertain. The sequence was obtained from an adult man with Graves' ophthalmopathy. The sequencing input was peripheral blood. CDR3 coding DNA: TGCAGTGCTAGAGTAGCGGACTTCACTGAAGCTTTCTTT. It translates to CSARVADFTEAFF.